Relative to its sample, the clone carrying this T cell receptor beta chain is medium-sized. Since the library was made to target alpha chains, this beta chain is a stray read and its abundance is not meaningful. TCRdb called the 5' RACE reads again in MiXCR, with one record for every CDR3 protein. The profile shows 5,500 to 7,500 distinct CDR3 sequences, approximately 3.8% of them singletons. This CDR3 is built from 14 residues. CDR1 is SGHTA and CDR2 is FQGNSA in the germline V gene. V was pared by 5 bases and J by 0 bases, with 10 bases between. This sample is drawn from a study of spatial heterogeneity in lung cancer. At the level of the study: In raw reads, more than 9.5 appearances on average were recorded for each unique TCR and UMI combination.

Sample time point: sample taken at primary tumor resection. Researchers sequenced whole RNA taken from tumor, nontumor lung or frozen PBMC without sorting. The chain links TRBV7-2 to TRBJ1-1; no firm D call. The sample in question was normal lung tissue next to the tumor, obtained at surgery. The clonotype comes from a female donor with early-stage non-small cell lung cancer. In DNA form, the CDR3 reads TGTGCCAGCAGCCCCGGACCCCTGAACACTGAAGCTTTCTTT. Its protein product is CASSPGPLNTEAFF.